This T cell receptor beta chain is from a study of Graves' ophthalmopathy and Graves' hyperthyroidism. Looking at the study overall: Prior to any treatment, peripheral blood was collected at the time of initial diagnosis.

The V segment lost 4 bases and the J segment 5 bases; nucleotides outside the gene matches: 7. The CDR3 is 14 amino acids. CDR1 MNHEY and CDR2 SVGAGI come from the germline V gene. Clinical symptoms and serum thyroxine were used for diagnosis; TRAb, thyroid ultrasound and orbital computed tomography were also relied on. This clonotype was picked up a small number of times. Its antigen is unidentified. Using RNA transcripts, the TCR beta CDR3 regions were amplified. RT-PCR with HTBI primers came first, then second-round multiplex PCR. MiXCR, applied by TCRdb to the multiplex PCR reads, yields one record per CDR3 protein. Of 360,000 or so distinct CDR3 sequences listed, approximately 20% are singletons. General study results and limits: It was with about 71% sensitivity and 72% to 75% specificity that the model predicted ophthalmopathy progression. Blood also contained most of the expanded thyroid clonotypes above 0.001 frequency.

Sequencing input: peripheral blood. The source of this sequence is a woman in her late teens or twenties with Graves' ophthalmopathy. The chain has TRBV6-5 and TRBJ2-5; 7 positions match TRBD1. The CDR3 region is CASSSTGSRETQYF. CDR3 DNA sequence: TGTGCCAGCAGTTCGACAGGGTCACGGGAGACCCAGTACTTC.